Following are 18 T cell receptor beta chains from one sample sequenced in a study of vaccination effects on CD4 cells after COVID-19. The data were produced by immunoSEQ multiplex PCR, yet TCRdb's version contains in-frame clones alone and is incomplete. This table holds some 69,000 clones, roughly 75% found once. Isolating CD4+ T cells followed 9 to 11 days of culture. The vaccine given was either BNT162b2 or mRNA-1273, in two doses. Their specific antigens are unknown. The material was CD4+ T cells from PBMCs cultured without peptide, obtained after COVID-19 vaccination. The receptors stem from a human donor who received a COVID-19 vaccine.

The chain carries TRBV5-4 and TRBJ2-5; 7 nucleotides align to TRBD2. The CDR3 has 16 amino acids. After removal of 6 bases from V and 5 bases from J, the junction contained 16 bases not matched to a gene. The germline V gene encodes CDR1 SGHNT and CDR2 YYREEE (reference sequence). The CDR3 DNA reads TGTGCCAGCACCCATACTGGGCGGGAGATAGGGGAGACCCAGTACTTC. Encoded protein: CASTHTGREIGETQYF.

The chain couples TRBV6-6 to TRBJ2-7, with 8 positions matching TRBD1. The CDR3 is made up of 14 amino acids. From germline, CDR1 is MNHNY and CDR2 SVGAGI (reference sequence). Trimming took 6 bases from V and 0 from J; bases not matched to a gene: 4. CDR3 loop: CASRRQGSSYEQYV. DNA for the CDR3: TGTGCCAGCAGGCGACAGGGGAGCTCCTACGAGCAGTACGTC.

The chain is built from TRBV6-5 and TRBJ1-2, with TRBD1 matching over 12 bases. Germline V gene lookup returns CDR1 MNHEY and CDR2 SVGAGI. The CDR3 spans 15 residues. V was pared by 6 bases and J by 4 bases, with 6 bases of the junction left unmatched. The CDR3 DNA is TGTGCCAGCAGCCCCGGGACAGGGGGCGGCTATGGCTACACCTTC. Protein sequence: CASSPGTGGGYGYTF.

This rearrangement joins TRBV5-1 to TRBJ1-1, with 7 bases aligning to TRBD1. Germline V gene data show CDR1 as SGHRS and CDR2 as YFSETQ. Losses at the gene ends were 5 bases for V and 0 bases for J; bases not matched to a gene: 4. This CDR3 has 14 amino acids. The CDR3 here is CASSRGQLNTEAFF. CDR3 nucleotides: TGCGCCAGCAGTCGGGGACAGTTGAACACTGAAGCTTTCTTT.

This chain uses TRBV3-1 (or the pseudogene TRBV3-2) with TRBJ1-1; tentative D call: TRBD1 (6 bases). Trimming removed 1 base from V and 5 bases from J, with 14 bases in between. This CDR3 has 15 amino acids. CDR1 and CDR2 from the germline V gene are LGHDT and YNNKEL (reference sequence). The DNA for the CDR3 is TGTGCCAGCAGCCAAGCGCAGGGGAGATGGACTGAAGCTTTCTTT. Translated, it gives CASSQAQGRWTEAFF.

This clone appeared once. The rearrangement joins TRBV5-5 to TRBJ2-5, with a tentative D call TRBD2 (6 bases). This CDR3 is 17 amino acids long. Germline loops: CDR1 SGHKS, CDR2 YYEKEE (reference sequence). Deletions cut 0 bases from V and 2 bases from J, with 17 bases between. CDR3 sequence: CASSLGPRGAGQETQYF. CDR3 sequence (DNA): TGTGCCAGCAGCTTGGGCCCTCGTGGGGCGGGGCAAGAGACCCAGTACTTC.

This rearrangement joins TRBV9 to TRBJ1-3; unclear D gene. Germline CDR1 is SGDLS and CDR2 is YYNGEE. Trimming removed 4 bases from V and 0 bases from J, with 11 bases in between. This CDR3 region has 15 residues. The CDR3 coding sequence is TGTGCCAGCAGCACTGGGTCGAACTCTGGAAACACCATATATTTT. Translated, it gives CASSTGSNSGNTIYF.

This sequence joins TRBV30 and TRBJ1-3; D unclear. CDR1 is GTSNPN and CDR2 is SVGIG in the germline V gene (reference sequence). Trimming cost V 3 bases and J 2 bases, with 11 bases left between them. The CDR3 runs 14 residues. The CDR3 DNA reads TGTGCCTGGAGCCTCGGCCCGGCTGGAAACACCATATATTTT. Protein sequence: CAWSLGPAGNTIYF.

This clone was recorded only once. The rearrangement joins TRBV7-8 to TRBJ2-7; D remains unclear. The CDR3 is 14 amino acids. The germline V and J ends were trimmed by 5 bases and 4 bases, with 15 bases remaining between them. The germline V gene has CDR1 SGHVS and CDR2 FQNEAQ. Written as DNA, the CDR3 is TGTGCCAGCAGCCCCTCCGGTGGCAGATACGAGCAGTACGTC. It specifies CASSPSGGRYEQYV.

V and J are TRBV7-9 and TRBJ2-7; TRBD1 or TRBD2 may be the D gene (5 bases each). V gave up 0 bases and J gave up 5 bases, with 8 bases separating them. Germline CDR1 reads SEHNR; CDR2 reads FQNEAQ (reference sequence). The CDR3 is 13 residues long. DNA of the CDR3: TGTGCCAGCAGCTTAGCAGGGACCCACGAGCAGTACGTC. It encodes CASSLAGTHEQYV.

The V call is TRBV5-1, the J call TRBJ2-1; 14 bases are shared with TRBD2. Looked up from germline, CDR1 is SGHRS and CDR2 is YFSETQ. Losses at the gene ends were 3 bases for V and 6 bases for J; bases not matched to a gene: 2. This CDR3 contains 15 residues. The DNA for the CDR3 is TGCGCCAGCAGCTCCGGACTAGCGGGGGGCAATGAGCAGTTCTTC. This encodes CASSSGLAGGNEQFF.

J is TRBJ1-5 and V is TRBV6-5; D gene unclear. The germline V gene has CDR1 MNHEY and CDR2 SVGAGI. CDR3 size: 15 residues. The V end was cut by 2 bases, the J end by 4 bases, with 12 bases between. DNA for the CDR3: TGTGCCAGCAGTTACGGCCGTAGCGGTAATCAGCCCCAGCATTTT. This codes for CASSYGRSGNQPQHF.

This chain connects TRBV2 to TRBJ2-3, with D tentatively TRBD2 (5 bases). V was shortened by 6 bases and J by 0 bases, with 13 bases between the two germline ends. The V gene's germline CDR1 is SNHLY and CDR2 FYNNEI. This CDR3 is 15 amino acids long. The CDR3 protein is CASRGAPLSTDTQYF. CDR3 DNA: TGTGCCAGCAGGGGAGCACCGCTTAGCACAGATACGCAGTATTTT.

The V gene is TRBV11-2, the J gene TRBJ2-1; D gene ambiguous. CDR1 and CDR2 from the germline V gene are SGHAT and FQNNGV. This CDR3 is 14 amino acids long. V was trimmed by 3 bases and J by 4 bases, leaving 10 bases between them. This CDR3 reads CASSFLWRYNEQFF. CDR3 in DNA: TGTGCCAGCAGCTTTTTGTGGAGATACAATGAGCAGTTCTTC.

The V gene is TRBV5-4, the J gene TRBJ2-3; 13 positions agree with TRBD2. The CDR3 contains 17 residues. The V gene's germline CDR1 is SGHNT and CDR2 YYREEE (reference sequence). Losses at the gene ends were 3 bases for V and 1 base for J; bases not matched to a gene: 5. CDR3 residues: CASSSRTSGGGTDTQYF. In nucleotides, the CDR3 is TGTGCCAGCAGCTCTCGGACTAGCGGGGGTGGCACAGATACGCAGTATTTT.

This clone occurred a few times. The chain has TRBV27 and TRBJ1-4; D not certain. CDR1 and CDR2 (germline): MNHEY, SMNVEV (reference sequence). Trimming removed 3 bases from V and 0 bases from J, with 8 bases in between. This CDR3 comprises 15 residues. The DNA of the CDR3 is TGTGCCAGCAGTTTCCATGGGGCAACTAATGAAAAACTGTTTTTT. It encodes CASSFHGATNEKLFF.

The J gene is TRBJ2-7, the V gene TRBV19; D gene ambiguous. Trimming took off 5 bases at V and 7 bases at J, with 15 bases between the two ends. Germline V lookup: CDR1 LNHDA, CDR2 SQIVND (reference sequence). The CDR3 spans 13 residues. CDR3 bases: TGTGCCAGTAGTGGACCGAAATTTCGTGAGCAGTACGTC. Translating it yields CASSGPKFREQYV.

This clone was counted between two and nine times. V is TRBV11-1 and J is TRBJ2-5; 8 positions agree with TRBD2. The CDR3 spans 14 residues. The V and J ends lost 5 bases and 2 bases, in that order; junction bases with no gene match: 4. The V gene's germline CDR1 is SGHAT and CDR2 FQDESV (reference sequence). This CDR3 reads CASSAGGGQETQYF. The CDR3 DNA reads TGTGCCAGCAGCGCCGGGGGGGGGCAAGAGACCCAGTACTTC.